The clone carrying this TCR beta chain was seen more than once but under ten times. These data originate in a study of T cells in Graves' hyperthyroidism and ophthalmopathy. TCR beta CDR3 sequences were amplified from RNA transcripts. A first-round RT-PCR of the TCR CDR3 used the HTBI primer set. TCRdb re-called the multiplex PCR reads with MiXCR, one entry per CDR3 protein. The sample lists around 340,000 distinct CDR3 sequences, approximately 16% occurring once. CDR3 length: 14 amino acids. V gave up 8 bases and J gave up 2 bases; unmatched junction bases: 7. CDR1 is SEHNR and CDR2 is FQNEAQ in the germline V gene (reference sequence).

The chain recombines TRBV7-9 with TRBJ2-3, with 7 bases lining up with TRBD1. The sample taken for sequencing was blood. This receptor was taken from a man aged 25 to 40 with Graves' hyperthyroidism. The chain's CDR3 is CASRTGTDTDTQYF. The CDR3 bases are TGTGCCAGCCGTACCGGGACAGACACAGATACGCAGTATTTT.